These 18 T cell receptor beta chains were all obtained from the same sample, sequenced in a study of blood T cell repertoires in COVID-19. Sequencing used immunoSEQ multiplex PCR; TCRdb keeps in-frame clones, though not all of them. Of hundreds of thousands of clones listed, around 90% are singletons. Sequencing was performed on PBMCs or T cells enriched from blood (not recorded which). The receptors here all came from a woman aged 18-29 years with acute COVID-19.

The genes are TRBV15 and TRBJ2-2; possible D gene TRBD1, 6 bases. Germline V gene data show CDR1 as LNHNV and CDR2 as YYDKDF (reference sequence). CDR3 length: 17 residues. V was shortened by 0 bases and J by 0 bases, with 11 bases between the two germline ends. This CDR3 reads CATSRDQGPPNTGELFF. The DNA of the CDR3 is TGTGCCACCAGCAGAGATCAGGGGCCACCGAACACCGGGGAGCTGTTTTTT.

This clone was counted a few times. The chain combines TRBV11-2 with TRBJ2-2, with 12 bases identical to TRBD2. Trimming cost V 5 bases and J 5 bases; bases outside gene matches: 9. Germline assignment: CDR1 SGHAT and CDR2 FQNNGV. CDR3 length: 17 residues. CDR3 in amino acids: CASSPRLAGEGTGELFF. DNA for the CDR3: TGTGCCAGCAGCCCCAGACTAGCGGGAGAAGGGACCGGGGAGCTGTTTTTT.

The CDR3 bases are TGTGCCAGCAGCTTACTCCTAAGGACAGGGGATCCCTCTGGAAACACCATATATTTT. It translates to CASSLLLRTGDPSGNTIYF. V gene TRBV5-6 combines with J gene TRBJ1-3, with TRBD1 matching over 9 bases. Looked up from germline, CDR1 is SGHDT and CDR2 is YYEEEE. The CDR3 contains 19 residues. V was pared by 2 bases and J by 0 bases, with 12 bases of the junction left unmatched.

This clone came up a few times. The chain couples TRBV7-2 to TRBJ1-1; perhaps TRBD1 as D (6 bases). The CDR3 spans 13 residues. Germline V gene lookup returns CDR1 SGHTA and CDR2 FQGNSA. V lost 3 bases to trimming and J lost 4 bases, with 9 bases between them. The CDR3 region is CASSFSDSTEAFF. In DNA form, the CDR3 reads TGTGCCAGCAGCTTTTCGGACAGCACTGAAGCTTTCTTT.

This clone was seen a single time. This chain uses TRBV7-2 with TRBJ2-5, with a weak D call TRBD2 (7 bases). The CDR3 sequence is 17 residues long. CDR1 and CDR2 from the germline V gene are SGHTA and FQGNSA. V was pared by 1 base and J by 5 bases, with 20 bases between. In nucleotides, the CDR3 is TGTGCCAGCAGCTTAGGAGATCGGAGGGGGGGCTTGGAGACCCAGTACTTC. It translates to CASSLGDRRGGLETQYF.

The genes are TRBV27 and TRBJ2-5; 13 bases fit TRBD2. The CDR3 totals 15 residues. Germline assignment: CDR1 MNHEY and CDR2 SMNVEV (reference sequence). The trim removed 6 bases at V and 7 bases at J, leaving 8 bases unmatched. This chain's CDR3 is CASSGLAGAGGTQYF. CDR3 bases: TGTGCCAGCAGCGGACTAGCGGGAGCGGGGGGGACCCAGTACTTC.

The chain combines TRBV2 with TRBJ1-5, with 7 bases aligning to TRBD1. The CDR3 contains 15 residues. Germline trimming cut 8 bases from V and 3 bases from J; bases unmatched to any gene: 10. CDR1 and CDR2 from the germline V gene are SNHLY and FYNNEI. The CDR3 DNA follows: TGTGCCAGCGGAGTACAGGGGACCCTCAATCAGCCCCAGCATTTT. The encoded protein is CASGVQGTLNQPQHF.

The chain carries TRBV7-6 and TRBJ2-7; TRBD1 agrees at 9 bases. Germline lookup yields CDR1 SGHVS and CDR2 FNYEAQ. The CDR3 sequence is 14 residues long. V was clipped by 5 bases and J by 3 bases; unmatched bases: 5. CDR3 DNA: TGTGCCAGCAGCGCCGCGACAGGGGGCTACGAGCAGTACTTC. It translates to CASSAATGGYEQYF.

V usage is TRBV27 and J usage is TRBJ2-1; 9 bases agree with TRBD2. This CDR3 comprises 15 residues. The V gene end was trimmed by 5 bases and the J gene end by 1 base; junction bases not matched to a gene: 3. The germline V gene encodes CDR1 MNHEY and CDR2 SMNVEV (reference sequence). Here the CDR3 reads CASSPAGGSYNEQFF. In nucleotides, the CDR3 is TGTGCCAGCAGTCCAGCGGGAGGTTCCTACAATGAGCAGTTCTTC.

This chain connects TRBV11-2 to TRBJ1-5; TRBD1 agrees at 7 bases. V lost 2 bases, J lost 7 bases, and 8 bases stayed unmatched. Per the germline V gene, CDR1 is SGHAT and CDR2 is FQNNGV. The CDR3 sequence is 15 residues long. In DNA form, the CDR3 reads TGTGCCAGCAGCTTAACGACAGGGACGGGACAGCCCCAGCATTTT. As protein: CASSLTTGTGQPQHF. The whole variable domain, filled in from reference TRBV11-2 and TRBJ1-5, reads EAGVAQSPRYKIIEKRQSVAFWCNPISGHATLYWYQQILGQGPKLLIQFQNNGVVDDSQLPKDRFSAERLKGVDSTLKIQPAKLEDSAVYLCASSLTTGTGQPQHFGDGTRLSIL.

The chain joins TRBV5-6 to TRBJ1-4; the match to TRBD1 covers 9 bases. Looked up from germline, CDR1 is SGHDT and CDR2 is YYEEEE. Trimming took 5 bases from V and 8 from J; bases not matched to a gene: 7. CDR3 size: 14 residues. CDR3 loop: CASSRDRDEEKLFF. The CDR3 DNA follows: TGTGCCAGCAGTAGGGACAGGGATGAGGAAAAACTGTTTTTT.

The DNA for the CDR3 is TGTGCCAGCAGCTCGAGGGTGATCGGAGGCTCACCCCTCCACTTT. It is translated as CASSSRVIGGSPLHF. V gene TRBV7-9 combines with J gene TRBJ1-6; D unclear. Germline-derived CDR1 and CDR2 are SEHNR and FQNEAQ (reference sequence). With 4 bases removed from V and 10 bases from J, the gap between germline ends came to 17 bases. The CDR3 has 15 residues.

This chain joins TRBV3-1 (or the pseudogene TRBV3-2) and TRBJ1-1, with 8 bases matching TRBD1. Unmatched junction bases numbered 9, after V lost 5 bases and J lost 4 bases. Germline V CDR1 and CDR2: LGHDT, YNNKEL (reference sequence). The CDR3 is 15 residues long. Here the CDR3 reads CASSYSDRVGTEAFF. CDR3 DNA: TGTGCCAGCAGCTACTCGGACAGGGTGGGCACTGAAGCTTTCTTT.

This chain links TRBV9 with TRBJ1-1; D not resolved. V lost 4 bases, J lost 4 bases, and 8 bases lay in between. CDR1 and CDR2 from the germline V gene are SGDLS and YYNGEE. This CDR3 has 12 residues. Written as DNA, the CDR3 is TGTGCCAGCAGCTCCGGAGGCACTGAAGCTTTCTTT. This encodes CASSSGGTEAFF.

The genes are TRBV5-6 and TRBJ2-5, with 9 bases that match TRBD2. This CDR3 region has 13 residues. The germline V gene has CDR1 SGHDT and CDR2 YYEEEE. With 5 bases clipped from V and 4 bases from J, the junction kept 3 bases outside the gene matches. DNA of the CDR3: TGTGCCAGCAGGATAGCGGGAGTAGAGACCCAGTACTTC. Translated: CASRIAGVETQYF.

The gene calls are TRBV6-5 and TRBJ2-7; 14 bases are a match to TRBD2. V was pared by 0 bases and J by 4 bases, with 2 bases of the junction left unmatched. Germline CDR1 MNHEY, CDR2 SVGAGI. This CDR3 is 16 amino acids long. CDR3 amino acids: CASSYSGTSGSYEQYF. In DNA form, the CDR3 reads TGTGCCAGCAGTTACTCCGGGACTAGCGGGAGTTACGAGCAGTACTTC.

The rearrangement links TRBV6-5 to TRBJ2-1; 9 nucleotides align to TRBD2. This CDR3 comprises 15 residues. CDR1 is MNHEY, CDR2 SVGAGI, per germline. V lost 2 bases to trimming and J lost 5 bases; unmatched junction nucleotides: 4. The CDR3 DNA follows: TGTGCCAGCAGTTACGTGTCTAGCGGGGACAATGAGCAGTTCTTC. Encoded protein: CASSYVSSGDNEQFF.

CDR3 DNA: TGTGCCAGCAGCCCCGGGGGACTAGCGACAGGGGCCAAAAACATTCAGTACTTC. This gives the protein CASSPGGLATGAKNIQYF. The V and J genes are TRBV7-9 and TRBJ2-4; 10 nucleotides line up with TRBD2. J was trimmed by 1 base and V by 5 bases; bases with no gene match: 11. This CDR3 is 18 amino acids long. Germline V gene lookup returns CDR1 SEHNR and CDR2 FQNEAQ (reference sequence).